Sequencing of this T cell receptor beta chain was carried out in a study of T-cell memory formation after mild COVID-19. Study summary: TCR clusters mostly belonged to single donors. The study's findings and limits: CD8+ contracting clones occupied EMRA, while CD4+ ones occupied mainly CM and EM.

TCRdb re-derived calls from the 5' RACE reads in MiXCR, one entry per CDR3 protein. This table has fewer than 350,000 distinct CDR3 sequences, 8% to 9% appearing once. This clonotype was recorded a few times. What it binds is not known. This receptor was taken from a man aged 18-30 years who had mild COVID-19 (a few samples of this study predate the infection). Cell type and time point are not known. Sequenced input: PBMCs or a T cell subset sorted from them (not recorded which).

The CDR3 DNA sequence: TGTGCCACCAGGGGGGGGGGCACAGATACGCAGTATTTT. This encodes CATRGGGTDTQYF. This chain connects TRBV24-1 to TRBJ2-3, with 7 nucleotides matching TRBD2. Germline CDR1 KGHDR, CDR2 SFDVKD. With 7 bases clipped from V and 1 base from J, the junction kept 1 base outside the gene matches. The CDR3 extends over 13 amino acids.